The sequence of this TCR beta chain was determined in a study of cytomegalovirus exposure and HLA in healthy donors. Regarding the study as a whole: Association with HLA alleles at 0.05 false discovery rate was found for around 15,000 TCR beta sequences in a later analysis. Among TCR beta chains, those listed as cytomegalovirus-associated numbered under 200. Being productive about 87% or about 30% of the time was typical of most TCR beta V segments in an earlier analysis. V segments that were indistinguishable, TRBV6-2 and TRBV6-3 among them, were omitted from analysis.

The CDR3 extends over 14 amino acids. V lost 2 bases and J lost 6; bases outside the gene matches: 7. CDR1 MNHNY and CDR2 SVGAGI come from the germline V gene (reference sequence). The study ran its PCR with 60 Vbeta and 13 Jbeta primers. The method was immunoSEQ multiplex PCR; TCRdb's version includes in-frame clones alone and lacks a portion of them. Counted here are approximately 190,000 clones, roughly 76% occurring once; the ten biggest clones make up roughly 6.7%. Details on this clone: No antigen is known for it.

The genes are TRBV6-6 and TRBJ2-7; the match to TRBD2 covers 7 bases. Sequencing input: PBMCs. The receptor was isolated from a man in his forties in good health and CMV-seropositive. CDR3 DNA: TGTGCCAGCAGTTACGTCGGCAGGGAGGGCGAGCAGTACTTC. Encoded protein: CASSYVGREGEQYF.